What follows describes a single TCR beta chain. This sample is part of a study of blood T cell repertoires in COVID-19. This CDR3 spans 13 amino acids. The V gene lost 4 bases and the J gene lost 4 bases, with 7 bases spanning the gap. Germline CDR1 and CDR2: KGHDR and SFDVKD. Across fewer than 25 US areas, participants ranged in age from about 18 to 100 years. Generated by immunoSEQ multiplex PCR, the TCRdb table keeps only in-frame clones and is missing some. The table records some 180,000 clones, 80% of them present only once. This chain connects TRBV24-1 to TRBJ1-3; no reliable D call. The sample consisted of PBMCs or T cells enriched from blood (not recorded which). The TCR originated in a man between 60 and 70 years old who had been exposed to COVID-19. The CDR3 region has the DNA TGTGCCACCAGTGACCCTCCCGGAAACACCATATATTTT. Translated, it gives CATSDPPGNTIYF.